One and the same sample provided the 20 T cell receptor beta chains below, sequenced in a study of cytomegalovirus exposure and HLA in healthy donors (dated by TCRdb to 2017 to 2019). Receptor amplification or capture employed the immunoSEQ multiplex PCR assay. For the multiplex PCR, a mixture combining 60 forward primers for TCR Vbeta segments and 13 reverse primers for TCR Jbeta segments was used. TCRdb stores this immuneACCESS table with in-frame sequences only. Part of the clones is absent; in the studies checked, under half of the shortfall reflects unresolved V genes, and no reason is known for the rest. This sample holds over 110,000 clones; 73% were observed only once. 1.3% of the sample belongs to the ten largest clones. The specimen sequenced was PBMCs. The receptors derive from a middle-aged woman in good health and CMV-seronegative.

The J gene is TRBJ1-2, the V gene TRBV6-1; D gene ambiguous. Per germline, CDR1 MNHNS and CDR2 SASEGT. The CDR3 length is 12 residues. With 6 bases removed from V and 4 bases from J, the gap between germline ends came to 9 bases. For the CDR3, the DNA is TGTGCCAGCAGGGAGGGCAGCTATGGCTACACCTTC. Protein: CASREGSYGYTF.

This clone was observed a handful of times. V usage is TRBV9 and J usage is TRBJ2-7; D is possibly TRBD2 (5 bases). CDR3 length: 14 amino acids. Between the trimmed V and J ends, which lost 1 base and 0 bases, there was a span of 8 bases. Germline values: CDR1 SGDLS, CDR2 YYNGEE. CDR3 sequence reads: CASSVSGISYEQYF. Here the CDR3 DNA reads TGTGCCAGCAGCGTATCCGGGATCTCCTACGAGCAGTACTTC.

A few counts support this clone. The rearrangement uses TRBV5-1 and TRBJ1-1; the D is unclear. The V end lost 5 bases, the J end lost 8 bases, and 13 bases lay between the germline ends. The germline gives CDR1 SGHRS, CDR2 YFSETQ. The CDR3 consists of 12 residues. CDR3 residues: CASSREPTEAFF. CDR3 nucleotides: TGCGCCAGCAGTCGCGAGCCTACGGAAGCTTTCTTT.

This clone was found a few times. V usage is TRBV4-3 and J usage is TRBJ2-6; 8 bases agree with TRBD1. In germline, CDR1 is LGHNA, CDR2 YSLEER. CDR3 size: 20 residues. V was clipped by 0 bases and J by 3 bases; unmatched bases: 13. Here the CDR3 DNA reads TGCGCCAGCAGCCAAGATCTTCCAGGGGGCATTACTCGTGGGGCCAACGTCCTGACTTTC. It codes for CASSQDLPGGITRGANVLTF.

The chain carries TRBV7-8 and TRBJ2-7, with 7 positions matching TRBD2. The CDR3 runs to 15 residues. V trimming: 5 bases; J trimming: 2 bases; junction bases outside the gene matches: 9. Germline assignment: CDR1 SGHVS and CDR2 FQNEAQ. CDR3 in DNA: TGTGCCAGCAGCCCCTCCCCGGGGGGTGCCTACGAGCAGTACTTC. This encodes CASSPSPGGAYEQYF.

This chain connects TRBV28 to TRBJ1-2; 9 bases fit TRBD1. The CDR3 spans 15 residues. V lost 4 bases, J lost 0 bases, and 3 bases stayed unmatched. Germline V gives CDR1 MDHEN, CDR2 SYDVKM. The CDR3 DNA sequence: TGTGCCAGCAGTTACGGGACAGGGCCTAACTATGGCTACACCTTC. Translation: CASSYGTGPNYGYTF.

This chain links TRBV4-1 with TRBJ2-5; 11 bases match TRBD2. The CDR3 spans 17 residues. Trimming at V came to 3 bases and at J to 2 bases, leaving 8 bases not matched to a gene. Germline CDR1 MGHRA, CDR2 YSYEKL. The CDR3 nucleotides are TGCGCCAGCAGCCACACTAGCGGGGGCCCTGGGCAAGAGACCCAGTACTTC. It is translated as CASSHTSGGPGQETQYF.

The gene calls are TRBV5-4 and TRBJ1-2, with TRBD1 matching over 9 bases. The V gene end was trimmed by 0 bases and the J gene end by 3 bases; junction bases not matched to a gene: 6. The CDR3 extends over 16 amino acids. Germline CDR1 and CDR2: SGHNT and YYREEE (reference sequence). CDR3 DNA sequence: TGTGCCAGCAGCTTGGCGGGACAGGGTGGGCACTATGGCTACACCTTC. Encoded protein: CASSLAGQGGHYGYTF.

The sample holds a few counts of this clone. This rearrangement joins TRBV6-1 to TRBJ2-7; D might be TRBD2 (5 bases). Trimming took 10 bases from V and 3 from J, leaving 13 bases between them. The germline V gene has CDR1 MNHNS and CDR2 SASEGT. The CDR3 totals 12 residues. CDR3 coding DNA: TGTGCCACCAGGACGGGGAGCTACGAGCAGTACTTC. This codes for CATRTGSYEQYF.

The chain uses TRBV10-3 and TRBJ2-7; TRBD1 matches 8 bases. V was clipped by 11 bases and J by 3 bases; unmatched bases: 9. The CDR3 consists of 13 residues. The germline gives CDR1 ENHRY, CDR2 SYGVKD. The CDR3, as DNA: TGTGCCGTCTCGACAGGGGCAAACTACGAGCAGTACGTC. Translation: CAVSTGANYEQYV.

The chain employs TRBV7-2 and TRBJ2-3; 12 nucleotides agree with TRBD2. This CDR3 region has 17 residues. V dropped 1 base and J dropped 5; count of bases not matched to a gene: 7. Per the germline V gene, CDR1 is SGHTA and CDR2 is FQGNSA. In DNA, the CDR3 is TGTGCCAGCAGCTTAGGTCCTAGCGGGGGGGTTGGAGATACGCAGTATTTT. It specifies CASSLGPSGGVGDTQYF.

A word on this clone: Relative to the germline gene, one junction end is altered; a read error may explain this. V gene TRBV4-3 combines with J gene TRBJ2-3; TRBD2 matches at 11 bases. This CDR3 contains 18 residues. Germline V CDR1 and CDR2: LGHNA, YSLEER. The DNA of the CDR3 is TGCGCCAGCAGCCAGCGACTAGCGGGGACCTTCAGCACAGATATGCAGTATTTT. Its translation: CASSQRLAGTFSTDMQYF.

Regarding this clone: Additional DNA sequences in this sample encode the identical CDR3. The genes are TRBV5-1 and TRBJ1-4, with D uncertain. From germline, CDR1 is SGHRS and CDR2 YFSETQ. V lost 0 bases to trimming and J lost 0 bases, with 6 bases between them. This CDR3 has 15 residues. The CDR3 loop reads CASSLGGATNEKLFF. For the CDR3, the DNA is TGCGCCAGCAGCTTGGGCGGGGCAACTAATGAAAAACTGTTTTTT.

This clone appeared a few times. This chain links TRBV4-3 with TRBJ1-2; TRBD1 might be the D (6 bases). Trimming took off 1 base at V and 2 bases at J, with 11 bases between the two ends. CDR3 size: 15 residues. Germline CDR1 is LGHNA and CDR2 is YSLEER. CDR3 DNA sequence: TGCGCCAGCAGCCAAGGGAGACAGGCCAACTATGGCTACACCTTC. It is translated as CASSQGRQANYGYTF.

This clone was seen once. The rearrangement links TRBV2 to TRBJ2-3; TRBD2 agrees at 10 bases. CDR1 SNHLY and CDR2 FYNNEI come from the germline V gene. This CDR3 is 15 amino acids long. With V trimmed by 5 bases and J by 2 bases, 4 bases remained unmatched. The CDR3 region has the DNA TGTGCCAGCAGTCGGGGACTAGCGAACACAGATACGCAGTATTTT. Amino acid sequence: CASSRGLANTDTQYF.

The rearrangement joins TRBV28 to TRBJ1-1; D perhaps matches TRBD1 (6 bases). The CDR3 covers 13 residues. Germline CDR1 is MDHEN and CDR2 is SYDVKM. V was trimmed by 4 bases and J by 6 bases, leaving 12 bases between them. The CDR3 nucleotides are TGTGCCAGCAGTTCCAACAGGGATTCTGAAGCTTTCTTT. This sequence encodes CASSSNRDSEAFF. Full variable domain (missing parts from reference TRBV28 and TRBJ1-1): DVKVTQSSRYLVKRTGEKVFLECVQDMDHENMFWYRQDPGLGLRLIYFSYDVKMKEKGDIPEGYSVSREKKERFSLILESASTNQTSMYLCASSSNRDSEAFFGQGTRLTVV.

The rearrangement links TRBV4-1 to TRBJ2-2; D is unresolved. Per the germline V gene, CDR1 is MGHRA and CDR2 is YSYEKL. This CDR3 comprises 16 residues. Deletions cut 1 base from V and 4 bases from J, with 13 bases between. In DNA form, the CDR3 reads TGCGCCAGCAGCCAAGGGGTGCTGGGCTCCACCGGGGAGCTGTTTTTT. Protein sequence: CASSQGVLGSTGELFF.

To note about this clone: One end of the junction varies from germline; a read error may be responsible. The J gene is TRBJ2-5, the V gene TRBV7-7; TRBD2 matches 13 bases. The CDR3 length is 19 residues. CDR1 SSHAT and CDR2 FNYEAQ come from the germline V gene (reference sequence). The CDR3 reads CASSSIVYGTSGDQETQYF. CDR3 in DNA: TGTGCTAGCAGCTCCATCGTGTATGGGACTAGCGGGGACCAAGAGACCCAGTACTTC.

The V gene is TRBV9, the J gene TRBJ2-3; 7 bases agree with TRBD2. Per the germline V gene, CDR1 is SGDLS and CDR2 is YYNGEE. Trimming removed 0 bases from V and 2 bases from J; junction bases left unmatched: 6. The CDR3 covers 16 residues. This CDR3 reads CASSVGVGGTTDTQYF. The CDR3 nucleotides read TGTGCCAGCAGCGTAGGGGTCGGGGGGACCACAGATACGCAGTATTTT.

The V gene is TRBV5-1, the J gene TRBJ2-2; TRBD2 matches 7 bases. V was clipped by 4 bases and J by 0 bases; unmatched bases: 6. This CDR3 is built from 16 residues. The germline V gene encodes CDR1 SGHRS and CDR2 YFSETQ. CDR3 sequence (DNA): TGCGCCAGCAGCCCCTTCGGGAGGCCGAACACCGGGGAGCTGTTTTTT. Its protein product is CASSPFGRPNTGELFF.